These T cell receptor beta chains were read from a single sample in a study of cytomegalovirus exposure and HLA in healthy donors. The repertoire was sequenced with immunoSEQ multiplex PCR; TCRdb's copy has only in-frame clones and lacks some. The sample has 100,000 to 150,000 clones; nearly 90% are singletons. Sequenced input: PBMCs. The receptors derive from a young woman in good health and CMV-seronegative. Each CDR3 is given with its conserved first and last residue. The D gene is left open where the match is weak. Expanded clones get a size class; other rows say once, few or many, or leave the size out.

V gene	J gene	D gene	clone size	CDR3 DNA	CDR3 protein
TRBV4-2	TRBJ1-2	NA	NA	TGTGCCAGCAGCCAAGCCCCGGGGGACCCTAACTATGGCTACACCTTC	CASSQAPGDPNYGYTF
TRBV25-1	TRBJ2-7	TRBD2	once	TGTGCCAGCAGAAGGTCGGGAGCGGGAACCTACGAGCAGTACTTC	CASRRSGAGTYEQYF
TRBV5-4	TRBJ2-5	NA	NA	TGTGCCAGCAGCTCCCTCGCCGGGGCAAAAGGGGGAGAGACCCAGTACTTC	CASSSLAGAKGGETQYF
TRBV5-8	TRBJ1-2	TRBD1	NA	TGTGCCAGCAGCTTGCCAGACAGGGGAGGAGGCTACACCTTC	CASSLPDRGGGYTF
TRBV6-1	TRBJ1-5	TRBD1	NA	TGTGCCAGCAGTGACGATTCGGGACAGAGGGTGTATTTT	CASSDDSGQRVYF
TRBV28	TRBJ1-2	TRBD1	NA	TGTGCCAGCAGGACAGGGGGGGGAGGCAACTATGGCTACACCTTC	CASRTGGGGNYGYTF
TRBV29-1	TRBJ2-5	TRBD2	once	TGCAGCGTCTCGGGGGGTAACCAAGAGACCCAGTACTTC	CSVSGGNQETQYF
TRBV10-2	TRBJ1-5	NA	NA	TGCGCCAGCGTTGAGGCTTACAATCAGCCCCAGCATTTT	CASVEAYNQPQHF
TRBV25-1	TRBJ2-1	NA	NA	TGTGCCAGCAGTGAGACAGACAATGAGCAGTTCTTC	CASSETDNEQFF
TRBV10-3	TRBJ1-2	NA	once	TGTGCCATCAGTGGGGGACACATCTATGGCTACACCTTC	CAISGGHIYGYTF
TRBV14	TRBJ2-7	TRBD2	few	TGTGCCAGCAGCCAAGTTGGCTCGACTAGCGGGTTTAGCTCCTACGAGCAGTACTTC	CASSQVGSTSGFSSYEQYF
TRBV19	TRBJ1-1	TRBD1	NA	TGTGCCAGTAGTCCAAGACAGGGGTACGCTGAAGCTTTCTTT	CASSPRQGYAEAFF
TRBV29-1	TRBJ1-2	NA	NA	TGCAGCGTCCACGGCGGCACAGGTCAGGAAAACTATGGCTACACCTTC	CSVHGGTGQENYGYTF